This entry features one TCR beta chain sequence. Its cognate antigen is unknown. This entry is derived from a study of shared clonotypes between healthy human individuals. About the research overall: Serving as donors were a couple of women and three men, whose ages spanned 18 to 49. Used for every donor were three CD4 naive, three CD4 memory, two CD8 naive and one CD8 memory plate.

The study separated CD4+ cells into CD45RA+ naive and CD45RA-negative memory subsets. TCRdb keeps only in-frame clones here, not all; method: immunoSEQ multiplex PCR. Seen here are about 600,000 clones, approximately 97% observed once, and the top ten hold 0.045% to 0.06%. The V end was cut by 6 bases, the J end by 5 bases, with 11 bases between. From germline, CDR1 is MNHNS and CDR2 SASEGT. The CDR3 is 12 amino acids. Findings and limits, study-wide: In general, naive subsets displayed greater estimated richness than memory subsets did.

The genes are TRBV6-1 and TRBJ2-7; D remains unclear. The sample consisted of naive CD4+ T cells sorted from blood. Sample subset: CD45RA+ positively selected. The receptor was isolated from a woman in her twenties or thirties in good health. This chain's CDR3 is CASRTLADEQYF. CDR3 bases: TGTGCCAGCAGGACTCTCGCTGACGAGCAGTACTTC.